The 10 T cell receptor beta chains below were found in one sample sequenced in a study of Tregs in tolerant kidney transplant recipients. The nonmyeloablative bone marrow transplants came from related graft donors, with transient mixed chimerism. TCRdb's table, derived via immunoSEQ multiplex PCR, lists solely in-frame clones and lacks some. The sample data list 13,000 to 15,000 clones. The starting material was CD8+ T cells from blood (PBMCs), obtained 6 months after the transplant. Every receptor here comes from a human patient who received a combined kidney and bone marrow transplant. Some T cells may arise from the graft donor.

In the case of this clone: The read ends 3 residues before the CDR3 terminus; that terminus is restored from the germline J gene. The chain joins TRBV20-1 to TRBJ2-6; 10 nucleotides line up with TRBD1. Trimming cost V 1 base and J 0 bases; bases outside gene matches: 9. The CDR3 has 19 amino acids. Germline V gene sequence: CDR1 DFQATT, CDR2 SNEGSKA (reference sequence). CDR3 region: CSARGTGGFTNSGANVLTF. Incomplete CDR3 DNA: TGCAGTGCTAGAGGGACAGGGGGTTTTACGAACTCTGGGGCCAACGTC.

As for this clone: The CDR3 end falls 3 residues outside the read, so it is completed with the germline J gene. The V and J genes are TRBV6-4 and TRBJ1-2; TRBD1 aligns across 9 bases. V was pared by 5 bases and J by 5 bases, with 6 bases of the junction left unmatched. CDR1 is MRHNA and CDR2 is SNTAGT in the germline V gene. The CDR3 has 14 amino acids. The CDR3 protein is CASSPRGQGYGYTF. The part of the CDR3 DNA that was read is TGTGCCAGCAGTCCTCGAGGACAGGGGTATGGC.

Remarks on this clone: The read comes to an end 3 residues before the CDR3 does, leaving the germline J gene to fill in the end. The V gene is TRBV5-5, the J gene TRBJ2-6, with D hard to call. V was pared by 0 bases and J by 1 base, with 5 bases between. This CDR3 is 15 amino acids long. CDR1 is SGHKS and CDR2 is YYEKEE in the germline V gene (reference sequence). CDR3 amino acids: CASSLVGSGANVLTF. CDR3 bases read: TGTGCCAGCAGCTTGGTCGGGTCTGGGGCCAACGTC.

Points on this clone: Sequencing ends 3 residues short of the CDR3 end; the germline J gene provides the rest. The chain employs TRBV30 and TRBJ1-6; D not certain. This CDR3 is built from 14 residues. Trimming removed 4 bases at V and 0 bases at J, with 7 bases between. CDR1 and CDR2 (germline): GTSNPN, SVGIG (reference sequence). CDR3 DNA (partial): TGTGCCTGGACGCTAAACTCCTATAATTCACCC. Translating gives CAWTLNSYNSP. From start to end, the CDR3 is CAWTLNSYNSPLHF.

With respect to this clone: The read ends 3 residues shy of where the CDR3 ends; the end is completed using the germline J gene. The rearrangement joins TRBV11-2 to TRBJ2-7; possible D gene TRBD2, 6 bases. The CDR3 is made up of 15 amino acids. Trimming cost V 3 bases and J 0 bases, with 12 bases left between them. Germline lookup yields CDR1 SGHAT and CDR2 FQNNGV. The DNA read from the CDR3 is TGTGCCAGCAGCTTGGCGGGATTAAGCTCCTACGAG. This encodes CASSLAGLSSYE. Given in full, the CDR3 is CASSLAGLSSYEQYF.

Points on this clone: The observed sequence ends 3 residues before the CDR3 terminus, with the missing tail filled in from the germline J gene. The rearrangement links TRBV5-6 to TRBJ1-2; maybe TRBD1 (5 bases). CDR3 length: 12 amino acids. Germline V gives CDR1 SGHDT, CDR2 YYEEEE. The sequenced part of the CDR3 DNA is TGTGCCAGCAGCTGGGGGGATGGGGGC. Protein: CASSWGDGG. The full CDR3 is CASSWGDGGYTF.

With respect to this clone: The read ends 3 residues early relative to the CDR3; the germline J gene fills the gap. This chain joins TRBV20-1 and TRBJ1-5; a possible D gene is TRBD1 (6 bases). CDR3 length equals 15 residues. Germline assignment: CDR1 DFQATT and CDR2 SNEGSKA (reference sequence). V was cut by 4 bases and J by 1 base, with 14 bases left in between. CDR3 sequence reads: CSATGPTGSNQPQHF. CDR3 DNA (partial): TGCAGTGCTACAGGCCCGACAGGAAGCAATCAGCCC.

With regard to this clone: The read is 3 residues too short to cover the CDR3 end, so that end is filled in from the germline J gene. The chain has TRBV30 and TRBJ2-2; a possible D gene is TRBD2 (6 bases). The CDR3 has 12 amino acids. Trimming took 1 base from V and 7 from J, leaving 7 bases between them. Germline V gene lookup returns CDR1 GTSNPN and CDR2 SVGIG (reference sequence). CDR3 DNA (partial): TGTGCCTGGAGTGCCGGGGGCGGGGAG. As protein: CAWSAGGGE. The CDR3 in its entirety is CAWSAGGGELFF.

As regards this clone: The CDR3 end is not reached by the read, which stops 3 residues before it; the germline J gene fills it in. The gene calls are TRBV5-1 and TRBJ2-6; D is ambiguous. V lost 4 bases to trimming and J lost 0 bases, with 8 bases between them. The CDR3 covers 15 residues. The germline V gene has CDR1 SGHRS and CDR2 YFSETQ. CDR3 in amino acids: CASSAVSSGANVLTF. CDR3 bases read: TGCGCCAGCAGCGCGGTCAGCTCTGGGGCCAACGTC.

To note about this clone: Coverage ceases 3 residues before the CDR3 finishes, and the germline J gene fills in the end. V gene TRBV6-1 combines with J gene TRBJ1-1, with 7 bases fitting TRBD1. Germline loops: CDR1 MNHNS, CDR2 SASEGT. The V and J ends lost 1 base and 5 bases, in that order; junction bases with no gene match: 4. The CDR3 consists of 14 residues. The DNA read from the CDR3 is TGTGCCAGCAGTGAAGGCCCAGGGGGGACTGAA. It translates to CASSEGPGGTE. In full, the CDR3 reads CASSEGPGGTEAFF.